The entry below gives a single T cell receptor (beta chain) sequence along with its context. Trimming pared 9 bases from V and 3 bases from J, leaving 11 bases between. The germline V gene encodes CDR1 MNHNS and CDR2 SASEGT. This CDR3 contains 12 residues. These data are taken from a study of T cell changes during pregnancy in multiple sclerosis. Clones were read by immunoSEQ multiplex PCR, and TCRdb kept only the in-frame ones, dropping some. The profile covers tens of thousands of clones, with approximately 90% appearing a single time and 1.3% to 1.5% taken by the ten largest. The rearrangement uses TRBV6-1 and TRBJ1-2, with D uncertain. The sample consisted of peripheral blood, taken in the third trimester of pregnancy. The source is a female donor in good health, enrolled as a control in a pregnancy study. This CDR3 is CASRSWDYGYTF. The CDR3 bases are TGTGCCAGTAGGAGTTGGGACTATGGCTACACCTTC.